The rows below give T cell receptor beta chains drawn from one sample of a study of early T cells in non-severe SARS-CoV-2 infection. From the 5' RACE reads, TCRdb called clonotypes with MiXCR, one entry per CDR3 protein. The repertoire holds 35,000 to 45,000 distinct CDR3 sequences, with 5% to 6.5% as singletons. This specimen was whole blood, taken at baseline. These receptor sequences come from an adult who was a healthcare worker with PCR-confirmed SARS-CoV-2 infection or an uninfected control (not recorded which). CDR3s include the opening cysteine and the closing phenylalanine or tryptophan. Each record gives: J gene, V gene, D gene, clone size, CDR3 protein, CDR3 DNA. D genes are given only for firm matches. Not all rows give a size; the values are once, few, many and, for expanded clones, a class.

j_gene: TRBJ2-3
v_gene: TRBV29-1
d_gene: TRBD2
abundance: -
CDR3aa: CSVAAGVSSGSTDTQYF
CDR3nt: TGCAGCGTTGCTGCGGGGGTCTCATCCGGAAGCACAGATACGCAGTATTTT

j_gene: TRBJ2-5
v_gene: TRBV2
d_gene: -
abundance: -
CDR3aa: CASARSADQETQYF
CDR3nt: TGTGCCAGCGCTCGGTCCGCGGACCAAGAGACCCAGTACTTC

j_gene: TRBJ2-2
v_gene: TRBV19
d_gene: TRBD2
abundance: many
CDR3aa: CASSSTGTITGELFF
CDR3nt: TGTGCCAGTAGCAGCACCGGGACTATCACCGGGGAGCTGTTTTTT

j_gene: TRBJ1-2
v_gene: TRBV6-1
d_gene: TRBD1
abundance: many
CDR3aa: CASRAGTGAHNYGYTF
CDR3nt: TGTGCCAGCAGAGCCGGGACAGGGGCCCATAACTATGGCTACACCTTC

j_gene: TRBJ2-1
v_gene: TRBV4-3
d_gene: TRBD2
abundance: many
CDR3aa: CASSLVVRTSGGISYNEQFF
CDR3nt: TGCGCCAGCAGCCTAGTAGTGCGGACTAGCGGAGGAATCTCCTACAATGAGCAGTTCTTC

j_gene: TRBJ2-1
v_gene: TRBV7-9
d_gene: TRBD1
abundance: -
CDR3aa: CASSFRDRVTEQFF
CDR3nt: TGTGCCAGCAGCTTTAGGGACAGGGTGACTGAGCAGTTCTTC

j_gene: TRBJ2-3
v_gene: TRBV7-8
d_gene: TRBD2
abundance: many
CDR3aa: CASSLDGLAGAYTDTQYF
CDR3nt: TGTGCCAGCAGCTTAGACGGACTAGCGGGGGCCTACACAGATACGCAGTATTTT

j_gene: TRBJ2-3
v_gene: TRBV29-1
d_gene: TRBD1
abundance: many
CDR3aa: CSFYRDRGPDTQYF
CDR3nt: TGCAGCTTCTACCGGGACAGAGGGCCAGATACGCAGTATTTT

j_gene: TRBJ2-7
v_gene: TRBV20-1
d_gene: TRBD1
abundance: -
CDR3aa: CSARAGGEYEQYF
CDR3nt: TGCAGTGCTAGGGCAGGGGGCGAATACGAGCAGTACTTC

j_gene: TRBJ2-5
v_gene: TRBV30
d_gene: -
abundance: few
CDR3aa: CAWSRGPAGETQYF
CDR3nt: TGTGCCTGGAGCCGGGGTCCCGCGGGGGAGACCCAGTACTTC

j_gene: TRBJ1-1
v_gene: TRBV27
d_gene: TRBD1
abundance: many
CDR3aa: CASRGQGASEAFF
CDR3nt: TGTGCCAGCAGAGGGCAGGGGGCATCGGAAGCTTTCTTT

j_gene: TRBJ2-1
v_gene: TRBV20-1
d_gene: TRBD2
abundance: many
CDR3aa: CSAAHPGLREQFF
CDR3nt: TGCAGTGCCGCTCACCCGGGACTACGCGAGCAGTTCTTC

j_gene: TRBJ1-6
v_gene: TRBV20-1
d_gene: TRBD1
abundance: many
CDR3aa: CSARYGQGQSPLHF
CDR3nt: TGCAGTGCTAGATACGGACAGGGCCAATCACCCCTCCACTTT

j_gene: TRBJ2-7
v_gene: TRBV9
d_gene: -
abundance: many
CDR3aa: CASSSGDSVPYEQYF
CDR3nt: TGTGCCAGCAGCTCCGGTGATTCTGTTCCCTACGAGCAGTACTTC

j_gene: TRBJ2-2
v_gene: TRBV7-6
d_gene: TRBD2
abundance: few
CDR3aa: CASSFRTSGGYANTGELFF
CDR3nt: TGTGCCAGCAGCTTCCGGACTAGCGGGGGATATGCGAACACCGGGGAGCTGTTTTTT

j_gene: TRBJ2-2
v_gene: TRBV2
d_gene: -
abundance: few
CDR3aa: CASNDERLTGELFF
CDR3nt: TGTGCCAGCAACGACGAACGGCTCACCGGGGAGCTGTTTTTT

j_gene: TRBJ1-2
v_gene: TRBV13
d_gene: -
abundance: -
CDR3aa: CASSLGSGDYGYTF
CDR3nt: TGTGCCAGCAGCTTAGGGTCAGGGGACTATGGCTACACCTTC

j_gene: TRBJ2-3
v_gene: TRBV7-3
d_gene: -
abundance: few
CDR3aa: CASSLTTATDTQYF
CDR3nt: TGTGCCAGCAGCTTAACGACAGCCACAGATACGCAGTATTTT

j_gene: TRBJ2-2
v_gene: TRBV11-2
d_gene: -
abundance: few
CDR3aa: CASSSGLSSTGELFF
CDR3nt: TGTGCCAGCAGCTCGGGACTCTCTTCCACCGGGGAGCTGTTTTTT

j_gene: TRBJ2-5
v_gene: TRBV9
d_gene: TRBD1
abundance: many
CDR3aa: CASTLSGTAIQETQYF
CDR3nt: TGTGCCAGCACCCTATCCGGGACAGCAATCCAAGAGACCCAGTACTTC

j_gene: TRBJ1-3
v_gene: TRBV7-9
d_gene: -
abundance: many
CDR3aa: CASRPNLVQGLNTIYF
CDR3nt: TGTGCCAGCAGACCCAACCTCGTCCAGGGTCTAAACACCATATATTTT

j_gene: TRBJ2-2
v_gene: TRBV2
d_gene: TRBD1
abundance: medium-sized
CDR3aa: CASSGTGRNTGELFF
CDR3nt: TGTGCCAGCAGTGGGACAGGGCGGAACACCGGGGAGCTGTTTTTT